Following are 5 T cell receptor beta chains from one sample sequenced in a study of blood T cell repertoires in COVID-19. Repertoires were generated with immunoSEQ multiplex PCR, while TCRdb's copy carries only in-frame clones and drops some. This table holds 60,000 to 70,000 clones, approximately 79% found once. The sequenced material came from peripheral blood. The receptors were sampled from a woman aged 70 to 79 with acute or convalescent COVID-19.

The CDR3 here is CATSRVGKGANTIYF. CDR3 coding DNA: TGTGCCACCAGCAGAGTTGGTAAAGGGGCAAACACCATATATTTT. The chain carries TRBV15 and TRBJ1-3; D possibly corresponds to TRBD1 (5 bases). Germline-derived CDR1 and CDR2 are LNHNV and YYDKDF (reference sequence). The CDR3 consists of 15 residues. The V and J ends lost 1 base and 6 bases respectively, with 13 bases between them.

CDR3 sequence reads: CASSLSRDYEQYF. The CDR3 nucleotides are TGTGCCAGCTCACTCAGCCGGGACTACGAGCAGTACTTC. The chain links TRBV18 to TRBJ2-7; maybe TRBD2 (5 bases). The ends were cut back, 4 bases at V and 3 bases at J, with 10 bases in the middle. Germline CDR1 is KGHSH and CDR2 is LQKENI. The CDR3 spans 13 residues. Drawing the rest from reference TRBV18 and TRBJ2-7, the complete variable domain is NAGVMQNPRHLVRRRGQEARLRCSPMKGHSHVYWYRQLPEEGLKFMVYLQKENIIDESGMPKERFSAEFPKEGPSILRIQQVVRGDSAAYFCASSLSRDYEQYFGPGTRLTVT.

This chain uses TRBV10-3 with TRBJ2-7; 13 bases map to TRBD2. Trimming took 3 bases from V and 4 from J; bases not matched to a gene: 18. This CDR3 has 20 amino acids. Per the germline V gene, CDR1 is ENHRY and CDR2 is SYGVKD. The DNA of the CDR3 is TGTGCCATCAGTGATTCCACCGGACTAGCGGGGGCACGAGGTTCGTACGAGCAGTACTTC. Amino acids: CAISDSTGLAGARGSYEQYF.

The chain combines TRBV18 with TRBJ2-7; TRBD1 might be the D (5 bases). V lost 3 bases and J 1 base, leaving 10 bases between the germline ends. Germline-derived CDR1 and CDR2 are KGHSH and LQKENI. There are 14 residues in the CDR3. Here the CDR3 DNA reads TGTGCCAGCTCACCCTCAGGGCGGTCCTACGAGCAGTACTTC. Translation gives CASSPSGRSYEQYF.

The chain is built from TRBV11-1 and TRBJ2-6; D is possibly TRBD1 (5 bases). The CDR3 loop spans 15 amino acids. Trimming shortened V by 5 bases and J by 12 bases, and 20 bases separated the two germline ends. Germline CDR1 SGHAT, CDR2 FQDESV (reference sequence). DNA of the CDR3: TGTGCCAGCAGCCCATTCCAGGGTACCCGGGTCGTCCTGACTTTC. It is translated as CASSPFQGTRVVLTF. The whole variable domain, remainder taken from reference TRBV11-1 and TRBJ2-6, is EAEVAQSPRYKITEKSQAVAFWCDPISGHATLYWYRQILGQGPELLVQFQDESVVDDSQLPKDRFSAERLKGVDSTLKIQPAELGDSAMYLCASSPFQGTRVVLTFGAGSRLTVL.